This entry lists 29 T cell receptor beta chains sequenced from one sample in a study of Graves' ophthalmopathy and Graves' hyperthyroidism. Amplified TCR beta CDR3 regions were obtained using RNA transcripts as template. The authors performed first-round RT-PCR with HTBI primers and then a second-round multiplex PCR. TCRdb reanalysed the multiplex PCR reads using MiXCR and keeps one entry per CDR3 protein. Of 200,000 to 250,000 distinct CDR3 sequences in the sample, 20% to 25% were seen once. The source material was peripheral blood. These TCRs come from a woman in her 50s with Graves' ophthalmopathy.

This clonotype showed up just once. Since a much larger clone is just one base distant, this may be a read error. As the CDR3 is not closed by the conserved phenylalanine or tryptophan, this likely results from a read error. The chain joins TRBV6-2 or TRBV6-3 to TRBJ2-3; D might be TRBD1 or TRBD2, each matching 5 bases. CDR3 size: 14 residues. V gave up 7 bases and J gave up 3 bases, with 14 bases separating them. Germline CDR1 reads MNHEY; CDR2 reads SVGEGT. CDR3 sequence (DNA): TGTGCCAGCACCGAACACGGGACGACAGATACGCAGTATTTG. This encodes CASTEHGTTDTQYL.

This clonotype was seen a few times. V usage is TRBV27 and J usage is TRBJ2-5; TRBD1 is a possible D gene (5 bases). CDR1 is MNHEY and CDR2 is SMNVEV in the germline V gene (reference sequence). V dropped 4 bases and J dropped 3 bases, with 15 bases sitting between them. This CDR3 region has 15 residues. For the CDR3, the DNA is TGTGCCAGCAGTTCCGCCCCAGGGTTAAAAGAGACCCAGTACTTC. Encoded protein: CASSSAPGLKETQYF.

This clonotype came up many times. The CDR3 sequence: CASSPNTYEQYF. The CDR3 DNA reads TGTGCCAGCAGCCCAAACACCTACGAGCAGTACTTC. This chain uses TRBV7-2 with TRBJ2-7; D ambiguous. CDR3 length equals 12 residues. The V gene's germline CDR1 is SGHTA and CDR2 FQGNSA. V was clipped by 5 bases and J by 2 bases, with 7 bases between them.

This clonotype was counted once. The chain links TRBV20-1 to TRBJ2-5; TRBD2 matches 12 bases. V lost 0 bases to trimming and J lost 5 bases; unmatched junction nucleotides: 7. The CDR3 contains 16 residues. CDR1 is DFQATT, CDR2 SNEGSKA, per germline (reference sequence). CDR3 region: CSARDRTSGIGETQYF. Written as DNA, the CDR3 is TGCAGTGCTAGAGATAGGACTAGCGGGATCGGGGAGACCCAGTACTTC.

In this sample, this clonotype turned up once. The junction shows a germline mismatch at one end, possibly a read error. CDR3 amino acids: CVSTRVGRRTGELFF. The CDR3 DNA reads as TGTGTCAGCACCCGCGTTGGCCGTCGTACCGGGGAGCTGTTTTTT. The chain carries TRBV5-4 and TRBJ2-2; no clear D gene. CDR3 size: 15 residues. Germline V gene data show CDR1 as SGHNT and CDR2 as YYREEE (reference sequence).

Ten or more counts support this clonotype. The rearrangement uses TRBV7-9 and TRBJ2-7; TRBD1 might be the D (6 bases). Looked up from germline, CDR1 is SEHNR and CDR2 is FQNEAQ (reference sequence). The CDR3 sequence is 14 residues long. The ends were cut back, 5 bases at V and 0 bases at J, with 11 bases in the middle. Written as DNA, the CDR3 is TGTGCCAGCAGCCACAGGGAAAGCTCCTACGAGCAGTACTTC. Translating it yields CASSHRESSYEQYF.

The chain employs TRBV12-3 or TRBV12-4 and TRBJ1-1; D is uncertain. This CDR3 has 14 amino acids. V lost 4 bases and J 2 bases, leaving 11 bases between the germline ends. The CDR3 region is CASSYGFPNTEAFF. CDR3 bases: TGTGCCAGCAGTTATGGGTTCCCTAACACTGAAGCTTTCTTT.

Only a few counts were recorded for this clonotype. The chain joins TRBV4-1 to TRBJ2-6; D gene ambiguous. The germline gives CDR1 MGHRA, CDR2 YSYEKL. The CDR3 loop spans 18 amino acids. The V and J ends lost 1 base and 3 bases respectively, with 16 bases between them. CDR3 in amino acids: CASSQGPLGVFGANVLTF. CDR3 nucleotide sequence: TGCGCCAGCAGCCAAGGTCCCCTGGGCGTATTTGGGGCCAACGTCCTGACTTTC.

This clonotype was observed many times. The chain uses TRBV28 and TRBJ1-2, with D maybe TRBD1 (5 bases). CDR1 MDHEN and CDR2 SYDVKM come from the germline V gene. This CDR3 contains 12 residues. V gave up 6 bases and J gave up 4 bases, with 9 bases separating them. The CDR3 DNA is TGTGCCAGCAGGGCTCAGGGCTATGGCTACACCTTC. Residues: CASRAQGYGYTF.

This clonotype was detected ten times or more. V usage is TRBV14 and J usage is TRBJ2-7, with TRBD2 matching 10 bases. The trim removed 0 bases at V and 7 bases at J, leaving 12 bases unmatched. The germline CDR1 and CDR2 sequences are SGHDN and FVKESK. The CDR3 consists of 17 residues. DNA for the CDR3: TGTGCCAGCAGCCAAGATCTAGCGGGAGCCCCCCCTCGAGAGCAGTACTTC. This translates into CASSQDLAGAPPREQYF.

The gene calls are TRBV7-9 and TRBJ2-5; the D is unclear. The germline V and J ends were trimmed by 5 bases and 2 bases, with 15 bases remaining between them. The CDR3 sequence is 15 residues long. Germline loops: CDR1 SEHNR, CDR2 FQNEAQ (reference sequence). The CDR3 reads CASSDKRLMQETQYF. The CDR3 DNA reads as TGTGCCAGCAGCGACAAGAGACTGATGCAAGAGACCCAGTACTTC. Variable domain in full (rest from reference TRBV7-9 and TRBJ2-5): DTGVSQNPRHKITKRGQNVTFRCDPISEHNRLYWYRQTLGQGPEFLTYFQNEAQLEKSRLLSDRFSAERPKGSFSTLEIQRTEQGDSAMYLCASSDKRLMQETQYFGPGTRLLVL.

The sample holds many counts of this clonotype. The V and J genes are TRBV19 and TRBJ2-7; D may be TRBD1 (7 bases). This CDR3 spans 16 amino acids. In germline, CDR1 is LNHDA, CDR2 SQIVND (reference sequence). V was shortened by 3 bases and J by 6 bases, with 21 bases between the two germline ends. CDR3 loop: CASSIKAQQGRSEQYF. For the CDR3, the DNA is TGTGCCAGTAGTATCAAAGCCCAACAGGGGAGGAGCGAGCAGTACTTC.

The chain has TRBV12-3 or TRBV12-4 and TRBJ1-1; 7 bases line up with TRBD1. The V gene end was trimmed by 6 bases and the J gene end by 0 bases; junction bases not matched to a gene: 4. CDR3 size: 14 residues. The CDR3 spells CASRQTGMNTEAFF. CDR3 nucleotide sequence: TGTGCCAGCAGGCAGACAGGGATGAACACTGAAGCTTTCTTT.

This clonotype was counted at least ten times. The chain uses TRBV5-1 and TRBJ2-2; weak D call: TRBD1 (5 bases). V was pared by 2 bases and J by 2 bases, with 10 bases between. Germline CDR1 SGHRS, CDR2 YFSETQ. The CDR3 totals 15 residues. The CDR3 spells CASSLGHPNTGELFF. The CDR3 coding sequence is TGCGCCAGCAGCTTAGGACACCCCAACACCGGGGAGCTGTTTTTT.

This clonotype was counted between two and nine times. Possible read error: a much larger clone is one base away. The conserved closing phenylalanine or tryptophan is absent in this CDR3, likely reflecting a read error. This chain uses TRBV30 with TRBJ2-5; D not resolved. The germline V gene encodes CDR1 GTSNPN and CDR2 SVGIG (reference sequence). The CDR3 is 16 residues long. Trimming cost V 2 bases and J 0 bases, with 16 bases left between them. The CDR3 region is CAWSPFHGLDQETQYL. The CDR3 DNA follows: TGTGCCTGGAGTCCCTTTCACGGGTTGGACCAAGAGACCCAGTACCTC.

This clonotype was recorded many times. V and J are TRBV11-2 and TRBJ2-7; 12 nucleotides agree with TRBD1. The CDR3 sequence is 13 residues long. With V trimmed by 10 bases and J by 3 bases, 4 bases remained unmatched. CDR1 and CDR2 from the germline V gene are SGHAT and FQNNGV. The CDR3 is CATGTGGFYEQYF. The DNA of the CDR3 is TGTGCCACCGGGACAGGGGGCTTCTACGAGCAGTACTTC. The whole variable domain, remainder taken from reference TRBV11-2 and TRBJ2-7, is EAGVAQSPRYKIIEKRQSVAFWCNPISGHATLYWYQQILGQGPKLLIQFQNNGVVDDSQLPKDRFSAERLKGVDSTLKIQPAKLEDSAVYLCATGTGGFYEQYFGPGTRLTVT.

The J gene is TRBJ1-5, the V gene TRBV4-1; no clear D. Deletions cut 1 base from V and 6 bases from J, with 19 bases between. CDR1 MGHRA and CDR2 YSYEKL come from the germline V gene. The CDR3 loop spans 17 amino acids. CDR3 loop: CASSQVDGRVRGQPQHF. The CDR3 DNA is TGCGCCAGCAGCCAAGTGGACGGGAGAGTTAGAGGTCAGCCCCAGCATTTT.

The V call is TRBV30, the J call TRBJ1-2, with no clear D. Germline lookup yields CDR1 GTSNPN and CDR2 SVGIG (reference sequence). V was trimmed by 3 bases and J by 7 bases, leaving 18 bases between them. This CDR3 has 14 residues. The CDR3 DNA reads TGTGCCTGGAGCCCCGGTCGGGGTCGGGGTGGCTACACCTTC. Translation: CAWSPGRGRGGYTF. The full variable domain, its missing parts supplied by reference TRBV30 and TRBJ1-2, is SQTIHQWPATLVQPVGSPLSLECTVEGTSNPNLYWYRQAAGRGLQLLFYSVGIGQISSEVPQNLSASRPQDRQFILSSKKLLLSDSGFYLCAWSPGRGRGGYTFGSGTRLTVV.

Concerning this clonotype: One junction end disagrees with the germline gene, perhaps due to a read error. V and J are TRBV18 and TRBJ2-2, with D tentatively TRBD2 (5 bases). CDR3 length equals 15 residues. Per germline, CDR1 KGHSH and CDR2 LQKENI. The CDR3 nucleotides are TGTGCCAGCTCACCAAGTCACAAGAACACCGGGGAGCTGTATTTT. Translating it yields CASSPSHKNTGELYF.

This clonotype was detected ten times or more. The genes are TRBV6-2 or TRBV6-3 and TRBJ2-7; D ambiguous. Germline V lookup: CDR1 MNHEY, CDR2 SVGEGT. Trimming took 6 bases from V and 5 from J, leaving 14 bases between them. The CDR3 runs 13 residues. Written as DNA, the CDR3 is TGTGCCAGCAGAACCTGGACGGATGACGAGCAGTACTTC. As protein: CASRTWTDDEQYF.

The table lists this clonotype with a few counts. V is TRBV27 and J is TRBJ2-7; D is unclear. From germline, CDR1 is MNHEY and CDR2 SMNVEV (reference sequence). The CDR3 spans 13 residues. V lost 2 bases to trimming and J lost 1 base, with 6 bases between them. The CDR3 DNA follows: TGTGCCAGCAGTTTAAAGTTGTCCTACGAGCAGTACTTC. It specifies CASSLKLSYEQYF.

This clonotype has a single count. This chain connects TRBV15 to TRBJ2-5; tentatively, D is TRBD2 (5 bases). This CDR3 has 12 residues. V was trimmed by 1 base and J by 5 bases, leaving 5 bases between them. CDR1 LNHNV and CDR2 YYDKDF come from the germline V gene (reference sequence). In DNA form, the CDR3 reads TGTGCCACCAGCAGAGGGGAGGAGACCCAGTACTTC. Translation gives CATSRGEETQYF.

Ten or more counts support this clonotype. The V and J genes are TRBV29-1 and TRBJ1-2; TRBD1 matches 10 bases. Germline V gene data show CDR1 as SQVTM and CDR2 as ANQGSEA. The CDR3 spans 14 residues. After removal of 6 bases from V and 6 bases from J, the junction contained 10 bases not matched to a gene. The DNA of the CDR3 is TGCAGCGTCGTGGGAGGACAGGGGGTTAATGGCTACACCTTC. Translating it yields CSVVGGQGVNGYTF.

The chain links TRBV11-2 to TRBJ2-7; 7 bases are shared with TRBD2. CDR1 SGHAT and CDR2 FQNNGV come from the germline V gene. The V segment lost 4 bases and the J segment 5 bases; nucleotides outside the gene matches: 11. The CDR3 loop spans 15 amino acids. The CDR3 sequence is CASSSQPTSFHEQYF. CDR3 sequence (DNA): TGTGCCAGCAGCTCTCAGCCGACTAGCTTCCACGAGCAGTACTTC.

This clonotype was seen repeatedly, ten times or more. CDR3 nucleotide sequence: TGCGCCAGCAGCTTGGCTCAATCGAACACTGAAGCTTTCTTT. This codes for CASSLAQSNTEAFF. V and J are TRBV5-1 and TRBJ1-1, with no clear D. The CDR3 runs 14 residues. Germline V CDR1 and CDR2: SGHRS, YFSETQ. V was shortened by 0 bases and J by 1 base, with 7 bases between the two germline ends.

In this sample, this clonotype turned up many times. This sequence joins TRBV20-1 and TRBJ2-7; 10 bases fit TRBD2. V shed 6 bases, J shed 0 bases, and the junction held 14 bases outside the gene matches. Germline CDR1 reads DFQATT; CDR2 reads SNEGSKA (reference sequence). CDR3 length: 17 residues. The DNA for the CDR3 is TGCAGTGCCCAGAAGCCAGCGGGAGGGTTGGGCTCCTACGAGCAGTACTTC. Its translation is CSAQKPAGGLGSYEQYF.

Comment on this clonotype: Since a much larger clone is just one base distant, this may be a read error. The rearrangement links TRBV11-1 to TRBJ1-2; 9 nucleotides match TRBD1. This CDR3 contains 14 residues. In germline, CDR1 is SGHAT, CDR2 FQDESV (reference sequence). CDR3 DNA: TGTGCCAGCAGCCCGGGACAGGGTTTCTCTGGCCACACCTTC. Translated, it gives CASSPGQGFSGHTF.

V usage is TRBV11-2 and J usage is TRBJ2-7; 9 positions agree with TRBD1. Germline V lookup: CDR1 SGHAT, CDR2 FQNNGV. V shed 11 bases and J 6 bases; nucleotides not matched to a gene: 11. This CDR3 has 13 amino acids. CDR3 bases: TGTGCCTCCAAGAACAGGGGGCCGGTCGAGCAGTACTTC. It yields the protein CASKNRGPVEQYF.

This clonotype came up many times. CDR3 DNA: TGTGCCTGGATTGTAGGGCGTGACGAGCAGTACTTC. This gives the protein CAWIVGRDEQYF. The rearrangement uses TRBV30 and TRBJ2-7, with D hard to call. Germline lookup yields CDR1 GTSNPN and CDR2 SVGIG (reference sequence). This CDR3 spans 12 amino acids. V lost 4 bases and J 5 bases, leaving 12 bases between the germline ends.